The 2 T cell receptor beta chains presented below share a single source sample, sequenced in a study of blood T cells in healthy people across ages. Primers used in a second PCR of about 7 to 11 cycles were a sample-barcoded 5' primer and a J-beta primer mix. TCRdb reanalysed the 5' RACE reads using MiXCR and keeps one entry per CDR3 protein. Of about 1.7 million distinct CDR3 sequences in the sample, 28% were seen once. Sequencing used blood. These receptors all come from a woman aged 25 to 39 in good health.

This clonotype was found many times. V and J are TRBV6-5 and TRBJ2-7, with D perhaps matching TRBD1 or TRBD2 (5 bases each). The length of the CDR3 is 15 residues. Per germline, CDR1 MNHEY and CDR2 SVGAGI. Trimming took 7 bases from V and 5 from J, leaving 21 bases between them. The CDR3 region is CASTPPYGGRDEQYF. DNA for the CDR3: TGTGCCAGCACTCCGCCCTATGGGGGTAGGGACGAGCAGTACTTC.

Only a few counts were recorded for this clonotype. The J gene is TRBJ2-1, the V gene TRBV27; D could derive from TRBD1 or TRBD2 (5 bases each). V was cut by 4 bases and J by 0 bases, with 7 bases left in between. CDR3 size: 14 residues. Germline lookup yields CDR1 MNHEY and CDR2 SMNVEV (reference sequence). Written as DNA, the CDR3 is TGTGCCAGCAGTTGGGACGTCTCCTACAATGAGCAGTTCTTC. Residues: CASSWDVSYNEQFF.